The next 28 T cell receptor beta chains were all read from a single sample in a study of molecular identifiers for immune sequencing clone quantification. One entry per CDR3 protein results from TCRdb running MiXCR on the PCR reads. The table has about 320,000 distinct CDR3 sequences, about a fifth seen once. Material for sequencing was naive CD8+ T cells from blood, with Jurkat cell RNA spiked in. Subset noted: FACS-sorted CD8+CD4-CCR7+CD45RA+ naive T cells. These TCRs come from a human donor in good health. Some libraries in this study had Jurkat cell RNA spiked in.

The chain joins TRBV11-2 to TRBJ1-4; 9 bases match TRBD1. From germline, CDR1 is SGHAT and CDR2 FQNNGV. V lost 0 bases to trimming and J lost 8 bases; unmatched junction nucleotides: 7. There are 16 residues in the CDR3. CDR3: CASSLDRWTGEEKLFF. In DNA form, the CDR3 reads TGTGCCAGCAGCTTAGATCGTTGGACAGGGGAGGAAAAACTGTTTTTT.

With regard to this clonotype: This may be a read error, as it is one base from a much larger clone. DNA of the CDR3: TGTGCCAGCAGCCTCCCCGAGGGTAATCAGCCCCAGCATTTT. Translation gives CASSLPEGNQPQHF. The V gene is TRBV7-2, the J gene TRBJ1-5, with D unresolved. This CDR3 spans 14 amino acids. V shed 5 bases and J shed 4 bases, with 12 bases lying between them. Germline V gives CDR1 SGHTA, CDR2 FQGNSA.

The CDR3 reads CSVRGGWGPQRLTGELFF. CDR3 nucleotide sequence: TGCAGCGTTAGGGGAGGGTGGGGCCCCCAGAGACTCACCGGGGAGCTGTTTTTT. V is TRBV29-1 and J is TRBJ2-2; 7 bases are a match to TRBD2. The CDR3 sequence is 18 residues long. Germline loops: CDR1 SQVTM, CDR2 ANQGSEA. V shed 5 bases, J shed 4 bases, and the junction held 19 bases outside the gene matches.

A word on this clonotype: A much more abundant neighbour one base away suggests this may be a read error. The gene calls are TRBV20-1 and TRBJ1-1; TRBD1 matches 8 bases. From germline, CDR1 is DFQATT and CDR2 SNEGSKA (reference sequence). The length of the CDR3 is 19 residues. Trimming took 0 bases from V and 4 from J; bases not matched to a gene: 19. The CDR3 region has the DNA TGCAGTGCTAGAGAGTGGGGGAGGACAGGGCTAATAAAGGGCACTGAAGCTTTCTTT. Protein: CSAREWGRTGLIKGTEAFF.

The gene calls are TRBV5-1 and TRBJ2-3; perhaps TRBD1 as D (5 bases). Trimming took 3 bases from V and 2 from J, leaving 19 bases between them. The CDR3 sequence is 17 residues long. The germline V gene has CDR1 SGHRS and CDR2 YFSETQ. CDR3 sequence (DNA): TGCGCCAGCAGCTCGACCCTGGCAGGGTCTATCACAGATACGCAGTATTTT. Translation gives CASSSTLAGSITDTQYF.

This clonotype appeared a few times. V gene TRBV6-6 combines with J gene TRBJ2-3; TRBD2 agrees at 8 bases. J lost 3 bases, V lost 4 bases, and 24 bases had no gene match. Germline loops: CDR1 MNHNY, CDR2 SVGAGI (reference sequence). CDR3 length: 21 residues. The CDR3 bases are TGTGCCAGCAGTTTTCCCCGGGGGGGGGGTGCTAGCGGGCTGCGGACAGATACGCAGTATTTT. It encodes CASSFPRGGGASGLRTDTQYF.

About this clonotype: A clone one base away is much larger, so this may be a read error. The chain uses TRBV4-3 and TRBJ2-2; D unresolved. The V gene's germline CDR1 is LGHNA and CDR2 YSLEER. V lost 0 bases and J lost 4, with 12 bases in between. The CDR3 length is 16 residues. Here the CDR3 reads CASSQDAKASTGELFF. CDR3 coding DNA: TGCGCCAGCAGCCAAGACGCCAAAGCGAGCACCGGGGAGCTGTTTTTT.

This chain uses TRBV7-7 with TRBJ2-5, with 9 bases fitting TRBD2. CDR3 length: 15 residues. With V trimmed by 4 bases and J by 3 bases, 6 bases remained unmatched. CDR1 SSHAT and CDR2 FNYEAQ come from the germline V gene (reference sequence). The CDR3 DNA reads TGTGCCAGCAGCTACGCTGCTAGCGGGGAAGAGACCCAGTACTTC. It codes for CASSYAASGEETQYF. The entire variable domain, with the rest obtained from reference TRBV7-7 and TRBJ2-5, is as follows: GAGVSQSPRYKVTKRGQDVTLRCDPISSHATLYWYQQALGQGPEFLTYFNYEAQPDKSGLPSDRFSAERPEGSISTLTIQRTEQRDSAMYRCASSYAASGEETQYFGPGTRLLVL.

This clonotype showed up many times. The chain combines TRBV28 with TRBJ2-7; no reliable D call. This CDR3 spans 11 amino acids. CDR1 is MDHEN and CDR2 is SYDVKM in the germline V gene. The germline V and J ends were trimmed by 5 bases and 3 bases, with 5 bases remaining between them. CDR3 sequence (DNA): TGTGCCAGCAGTCCCCACTACGAGCAGTACTTC. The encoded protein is CASSPHYEQYF. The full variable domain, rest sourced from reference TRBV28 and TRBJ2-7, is DVKVTQSSRYLVKRTGEKVFLECVQDMDHENMFWYRQDPGLGLRLIYFSYDVKMKEKGDIPEGYSVSREKKERFSLILESASTNQTSMYLCASSPHYEQYFGPGTRLTVT.

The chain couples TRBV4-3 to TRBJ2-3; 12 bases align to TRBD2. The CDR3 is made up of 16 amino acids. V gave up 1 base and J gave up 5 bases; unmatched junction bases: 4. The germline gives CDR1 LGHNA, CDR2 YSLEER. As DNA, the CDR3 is TGCGCCAGCAGCCAAGGACTAGCGGGAGAGATAGATACGCAGTATTTT. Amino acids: CASSQGLAGEIDTQYF.

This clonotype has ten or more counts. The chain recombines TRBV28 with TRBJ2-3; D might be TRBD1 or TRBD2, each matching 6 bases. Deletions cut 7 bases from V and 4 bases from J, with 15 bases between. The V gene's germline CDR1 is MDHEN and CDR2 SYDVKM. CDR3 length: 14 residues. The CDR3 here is CASIWSGGPDTQYF. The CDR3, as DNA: TGTGCCAGCATTTGGAGTGGGGGGCCAGATACGCAGTATTTT.

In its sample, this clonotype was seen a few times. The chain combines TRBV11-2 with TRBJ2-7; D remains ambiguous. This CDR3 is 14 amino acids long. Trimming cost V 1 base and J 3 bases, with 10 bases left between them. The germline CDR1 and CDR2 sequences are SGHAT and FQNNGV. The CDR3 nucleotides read TGTGCCAGCAGCTTAGGAGTCCCCCTCTACGAGCAGTACTTC. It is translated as CASSLGVPLYEQYF.

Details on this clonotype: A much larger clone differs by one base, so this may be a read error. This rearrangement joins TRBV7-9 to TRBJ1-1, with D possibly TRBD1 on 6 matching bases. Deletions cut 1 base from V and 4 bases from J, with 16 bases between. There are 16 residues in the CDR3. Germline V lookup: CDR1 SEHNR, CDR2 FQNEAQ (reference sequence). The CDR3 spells CASSLGPRGASTEAFF. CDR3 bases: TGTGCCAGCAGCTTAGGACCCCGGGGGGCCAGCACTGAAGCTTTCTTT.

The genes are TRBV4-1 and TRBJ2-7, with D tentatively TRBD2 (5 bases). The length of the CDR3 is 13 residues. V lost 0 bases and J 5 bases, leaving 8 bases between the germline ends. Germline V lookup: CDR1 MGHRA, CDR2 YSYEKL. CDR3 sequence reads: CASSQDEGNEQYF. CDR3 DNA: TGCGCCAGCAGCCAAGACGAGGGAAACGAGCAGTACTTC.

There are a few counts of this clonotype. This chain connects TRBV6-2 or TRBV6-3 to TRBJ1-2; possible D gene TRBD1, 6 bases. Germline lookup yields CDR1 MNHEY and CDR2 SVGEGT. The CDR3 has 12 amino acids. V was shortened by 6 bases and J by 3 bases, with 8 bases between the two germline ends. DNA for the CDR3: TGTGCCAGCAGGGACAGTGACTATGGCTACACCTTC. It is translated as CASRDSDYGYTF.

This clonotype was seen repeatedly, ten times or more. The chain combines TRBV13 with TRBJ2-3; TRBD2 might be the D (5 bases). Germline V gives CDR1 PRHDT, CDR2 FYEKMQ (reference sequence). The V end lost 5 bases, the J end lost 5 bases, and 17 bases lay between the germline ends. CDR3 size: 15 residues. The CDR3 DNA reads TGTGCCAGCAGCGCAATTTATGGGAGAGAAGATACGCAGTATTTT. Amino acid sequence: CASSAIYGREDTQYF. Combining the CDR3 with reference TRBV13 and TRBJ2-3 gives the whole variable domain AAGVIQSPRHLIKEKRETATLKCYPIPRHDTVYWYQQGPGQDPQFLISFYEKMQSDKGSIPDRFSAQQFSDYHSELNMSSLELGDSALYFCASSAIYGREDTQYFGPGTRLTVL.

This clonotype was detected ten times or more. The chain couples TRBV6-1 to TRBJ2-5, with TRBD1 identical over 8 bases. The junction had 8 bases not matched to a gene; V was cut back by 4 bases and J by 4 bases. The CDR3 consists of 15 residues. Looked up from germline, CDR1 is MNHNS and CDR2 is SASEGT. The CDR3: CASSVRQGLRETQYF. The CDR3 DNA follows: TGTGCCAGCAGTGTCCGACAGGGGTTGAGAGAGACCCAGTACTTC.

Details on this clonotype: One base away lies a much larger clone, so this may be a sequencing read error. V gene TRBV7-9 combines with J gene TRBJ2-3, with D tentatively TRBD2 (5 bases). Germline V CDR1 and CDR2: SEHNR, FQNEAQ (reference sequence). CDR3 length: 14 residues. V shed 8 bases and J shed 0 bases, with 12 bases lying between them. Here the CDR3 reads CASHSGASTDTQYF. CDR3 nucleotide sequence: TGTGCCAGCCACAGCGGCGCTAGCACAGATACGCAGTATTTT.

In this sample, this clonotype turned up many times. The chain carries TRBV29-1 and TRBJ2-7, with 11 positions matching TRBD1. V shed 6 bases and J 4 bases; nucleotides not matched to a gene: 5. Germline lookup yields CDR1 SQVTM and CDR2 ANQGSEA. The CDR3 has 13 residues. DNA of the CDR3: TGCAGCGTATACGGACAGGGGGCATACGAGCAGTACTTC. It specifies CSVYGQGAYEQYF.

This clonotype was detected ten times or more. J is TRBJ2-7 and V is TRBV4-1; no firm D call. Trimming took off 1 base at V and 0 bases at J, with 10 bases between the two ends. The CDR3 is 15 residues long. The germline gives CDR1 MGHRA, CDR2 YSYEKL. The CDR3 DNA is TGCGCCAGCAGCCAAGGTACAGTGAGCTCCTACGAGCAGTACTTC. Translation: CASSQGTVSSYEQYF.

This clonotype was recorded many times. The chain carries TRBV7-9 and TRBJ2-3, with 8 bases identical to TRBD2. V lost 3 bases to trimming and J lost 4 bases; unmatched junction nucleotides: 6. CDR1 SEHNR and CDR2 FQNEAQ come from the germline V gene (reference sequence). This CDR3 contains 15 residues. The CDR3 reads CASSLRAGVADTQYF. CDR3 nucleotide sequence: TGTGCCAGCAGCTTGCGAGCGGGAGTAGCAGATACGCAGTATTTT.

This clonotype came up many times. The CDR3 DNA follows: TGTGCCAGCAGAGAGATTGGGACAGGGGCTTATTACACTGAAGCTTTCTTT. This encodes CASREIGTGAYYTEAFF. The chain joins TRBV6-5 to TRBJ1-1, with 10 bases aligning to TRBD1. The germline V gene encodes CDR1 MNHEY and CDR2 SVGAGI. Unmatched junction bases numbered 13, after V lost 6 bases and J lost 3 bases. This CDR3 contains 17 residues.

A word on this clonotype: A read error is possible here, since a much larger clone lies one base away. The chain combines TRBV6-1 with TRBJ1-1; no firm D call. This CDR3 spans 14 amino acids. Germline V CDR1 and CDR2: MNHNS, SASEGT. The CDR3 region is CASSTPNPPQEALF. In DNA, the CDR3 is TGTGCCAGCAGTACCCCGAACCCTCCCCAGGAAGCTCTCTTT.

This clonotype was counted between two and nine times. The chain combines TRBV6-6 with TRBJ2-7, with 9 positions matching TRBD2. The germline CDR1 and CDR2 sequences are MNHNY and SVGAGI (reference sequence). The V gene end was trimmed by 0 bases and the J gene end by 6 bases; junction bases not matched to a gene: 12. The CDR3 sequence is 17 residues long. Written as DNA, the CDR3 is TGTGCCAGCAGTTACTCGGTTGAGCGGGGGGCGCCCATCGAGCAGTACTTC. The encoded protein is CASSYSVERGAPIEQYF.

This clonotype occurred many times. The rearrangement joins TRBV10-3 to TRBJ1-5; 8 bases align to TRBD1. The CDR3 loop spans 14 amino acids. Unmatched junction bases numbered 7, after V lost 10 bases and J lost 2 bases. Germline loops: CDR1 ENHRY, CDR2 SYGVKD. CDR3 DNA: TGTGCCACCACCCCGGGACAGGGCAATCAGCCCCAGCATTTT. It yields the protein CATTPGQGNQPQHF.

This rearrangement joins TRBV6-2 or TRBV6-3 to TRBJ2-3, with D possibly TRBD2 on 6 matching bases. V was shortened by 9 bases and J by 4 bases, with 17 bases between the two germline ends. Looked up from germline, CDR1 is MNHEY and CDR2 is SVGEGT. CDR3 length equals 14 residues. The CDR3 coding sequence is TGTGCCAGTCAAAGGGAGGTGTTCTCAGATACGCAGTATTTT. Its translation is CASQREVFSDTQYF.

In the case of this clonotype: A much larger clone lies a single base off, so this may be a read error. The CDR3 DNA reads TGCGGCGCCCTGACCGGGTTGACCGAGCAGTACTTC. This encodes CGALTGLTEQYF. This chain uses TRBV29-1 with TRBJ2-7; D ambiguous. CDR3 length: 12 residues. Germline assignment: CDR1 SQVTM and CDR2 ANQGSEA.

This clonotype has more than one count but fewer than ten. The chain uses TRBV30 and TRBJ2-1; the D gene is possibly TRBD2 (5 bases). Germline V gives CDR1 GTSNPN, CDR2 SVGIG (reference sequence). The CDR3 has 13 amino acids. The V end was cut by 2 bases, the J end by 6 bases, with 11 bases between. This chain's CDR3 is CAWSYGVANEQFF. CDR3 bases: TGTGCCTGGAGTTACGGGGTTGCCAATGAGCAGTTCTTC.